This T cell receptor (beta chain) was retrieved from a study of OX40 agonist ivuxolimab in advanced cancers. The overall study: Two cutaneous melanoma patients and one hepatocellular carcinoma patient, three in all, had partial responses. Study-level results: Some nonresponders additionally presented with little normalized T-cell clonal expansion. Circulating CD4+ and CD8+ T cells showed clonal expansion by week 6 at 0.1 to 3.0 mg/kg. The specificity for antigen of the expanded peripheral T cells was not determined.

As for this clone: Its cognate antigen is unknown.

The assay was immunoSEQ multiplex PCR, and TCRdb's table has in-frame clones only and misses some. Of approximately 74,000 clones listed, 85% to 90% were seen once; the top ten hold 2% to 2.5%. This CDR3 region has 15 residues. Unmatched junction bases numbered 6, after V lost 2 bases and J lost 7 bases. From germline, CDR1 is SGHDN and CDR2 FVKESK. This receptor was obtained from an adult with an advanced solid tumor such as melanoma, head and neck, liver or kidney cancer. This rearrangement joins TRBV14 to TRBJ2-2, with 8 bases aligning to TRBD1. Sequenced material: CD4+ or CD8+ T cells sorted from blood, taken in a trial of the OX40 agonist ivuxolimab. The CDR3 is CASSQPGQGIGELFF. The DNA for the CDR3 is TGTGCCAGCAGCCAACCAGGACAGGGAATCGGGGAGCTGTTTTTT.